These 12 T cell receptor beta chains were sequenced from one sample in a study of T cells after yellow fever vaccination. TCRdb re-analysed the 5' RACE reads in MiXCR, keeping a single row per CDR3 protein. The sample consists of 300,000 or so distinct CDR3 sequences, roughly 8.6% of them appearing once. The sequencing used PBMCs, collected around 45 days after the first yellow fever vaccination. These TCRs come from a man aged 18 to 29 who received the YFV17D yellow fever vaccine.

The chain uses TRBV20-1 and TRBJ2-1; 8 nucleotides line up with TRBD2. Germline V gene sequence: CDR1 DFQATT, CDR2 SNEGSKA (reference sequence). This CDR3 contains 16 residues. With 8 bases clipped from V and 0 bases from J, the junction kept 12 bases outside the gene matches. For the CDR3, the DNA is TGCAGTCCCCGGGGGGGCCTATCCAGCTCCTACAATGAGCAGTTCTTC. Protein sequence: CSPRGGLSSSYNEQFF.

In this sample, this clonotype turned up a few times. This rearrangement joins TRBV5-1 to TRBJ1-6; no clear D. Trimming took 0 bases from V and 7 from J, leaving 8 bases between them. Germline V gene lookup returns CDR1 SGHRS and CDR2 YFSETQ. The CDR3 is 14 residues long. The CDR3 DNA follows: TGCGCCAGCAGCTTGGCCTCGGTCAATTCACCCCTCCACTTT. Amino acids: CASSLASVNSPLHF.

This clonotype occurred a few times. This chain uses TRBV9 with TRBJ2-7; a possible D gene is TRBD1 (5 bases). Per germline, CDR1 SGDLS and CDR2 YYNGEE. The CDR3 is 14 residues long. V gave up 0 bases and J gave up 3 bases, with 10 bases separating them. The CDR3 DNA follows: TGTGCCAGCAGCGTAGGCCCCGACAGCTACGAGCAGTACTTC. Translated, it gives CASSVGPDSYEQYF.

The CDR3 sequence: CSAPFTGGGSPLHF. The CDR3 coding sequence is TGCAGTGCTCCCTTCACAGGGGGCGGTTCACCCCTCCACTTT. The chain couples TRBV20-1 to TRBJ1-6; 9 positions agree with TRBD1. V gave up 5 bases and J gave up 9 bases; unmatched junction bases: 8. The CDR3 has 14 amino acids. The germline V gene has CDR1 DFQATT and CDR2 SNEGSKA (reference sequence).

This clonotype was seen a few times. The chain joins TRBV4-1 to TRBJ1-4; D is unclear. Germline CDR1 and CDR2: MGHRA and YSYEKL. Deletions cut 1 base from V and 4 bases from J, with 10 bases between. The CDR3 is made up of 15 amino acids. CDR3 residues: CASSQGHANNEKLFF. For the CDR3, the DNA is TGCGCCAGCAGCCAAGGTCATGCAAATAATGAAAAACTGTTTTTT.

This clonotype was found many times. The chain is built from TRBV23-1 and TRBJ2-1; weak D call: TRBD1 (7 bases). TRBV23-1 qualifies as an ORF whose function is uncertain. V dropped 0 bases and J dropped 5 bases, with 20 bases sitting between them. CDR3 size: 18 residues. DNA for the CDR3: TGCGCCAGCAGTCAATCCCGGAGGGGGCAGGGGAGCAACAATGAGCAGTTCTTC. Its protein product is CASSQSRRGQGSNNEQFF.

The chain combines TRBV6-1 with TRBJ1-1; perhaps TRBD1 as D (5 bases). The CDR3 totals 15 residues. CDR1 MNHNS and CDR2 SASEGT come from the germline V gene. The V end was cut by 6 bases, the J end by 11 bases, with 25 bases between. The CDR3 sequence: CASSDPTGLIRKAFF. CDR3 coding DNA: TGTGCCAGCAGCGACCCTACAGGACTGATAAGAAAGGCTTTCTTT.

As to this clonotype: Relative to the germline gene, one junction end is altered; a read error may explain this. The CDR3 nucleotides are TGTGCCAGCAGCTTAGGACTAGCCGGCACAGATACGCAGTCTTTT. Amino acids: CASSLGLAGTDTQSF. The rearrangement joins TRBV5-6 to TRBJ2-3, with 8 bases aligning to TRBD2. This CDR3 region has 15 residues. Germline CDR1 is SGHDT and CDR2 is YYEEEE.

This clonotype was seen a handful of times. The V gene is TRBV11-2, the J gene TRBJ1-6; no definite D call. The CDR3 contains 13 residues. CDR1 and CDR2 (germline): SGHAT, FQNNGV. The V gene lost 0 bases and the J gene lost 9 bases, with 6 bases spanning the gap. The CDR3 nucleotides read TGTGCCAGCAGCTTAGAAAGGCGTTCACCCCTCCACTTT. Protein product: CASSLERRSPLHF.

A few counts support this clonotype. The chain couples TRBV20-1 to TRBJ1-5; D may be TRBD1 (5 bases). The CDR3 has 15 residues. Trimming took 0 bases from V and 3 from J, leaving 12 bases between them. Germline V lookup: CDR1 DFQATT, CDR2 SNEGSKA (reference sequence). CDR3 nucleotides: TGCAGTGCTAGAGAGCCGGGACGGGACAATCAGCCCCAGCATTTT. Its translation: CSAREPGRDNQPQHF.

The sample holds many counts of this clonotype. In DNA form, the CDR3 reads TGTGCCAGCAGCTTAACCTACAATGAGCAGTTCTTC. Protein sequence: CASSLTYNEQFF. This rearrangement joins TRBV7-2 to TRBJ2-1; D is uncertain. Trimming took 2 bases from V and 2 from J, leaving 1 base between them. CDR3 length equals 12 residues. Germline loops: CDR1 SGHTA, CDR2 FQGNSA.

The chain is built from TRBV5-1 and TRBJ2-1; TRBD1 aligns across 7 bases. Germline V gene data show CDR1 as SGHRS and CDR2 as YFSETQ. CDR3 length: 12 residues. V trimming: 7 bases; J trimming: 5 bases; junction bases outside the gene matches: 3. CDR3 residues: CASGQGDNEQFF. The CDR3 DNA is TGCGCCAGCGGGCAGGGGGACAATGAGCAGTTCTTC. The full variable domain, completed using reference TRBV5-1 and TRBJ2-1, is KAGVTQTPRYLIKTRGQQVTLSCSPISGHRSVSWYQQTPGQGLQFLFEYFSETQRNKGNFPGRFSGRQFSNSRSEMNVSTLELGDSALYLCASGQGDNEQFFGPGTRLTVL.